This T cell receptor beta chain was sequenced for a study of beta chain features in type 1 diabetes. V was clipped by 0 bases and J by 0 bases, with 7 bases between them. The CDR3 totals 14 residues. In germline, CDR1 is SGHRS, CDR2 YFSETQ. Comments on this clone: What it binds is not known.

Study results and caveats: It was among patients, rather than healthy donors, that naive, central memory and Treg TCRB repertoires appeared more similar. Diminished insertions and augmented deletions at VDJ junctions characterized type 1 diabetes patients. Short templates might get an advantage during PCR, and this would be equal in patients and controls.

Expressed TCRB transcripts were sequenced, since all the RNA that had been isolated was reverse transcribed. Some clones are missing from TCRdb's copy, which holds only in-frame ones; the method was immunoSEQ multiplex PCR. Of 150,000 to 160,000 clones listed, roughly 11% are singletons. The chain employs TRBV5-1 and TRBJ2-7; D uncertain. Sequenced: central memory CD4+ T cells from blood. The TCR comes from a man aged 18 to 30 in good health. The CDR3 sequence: CASSLGVSSYEQYF. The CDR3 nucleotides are TGCGCCAGCAGCTTGGGGGTCAGCTCCTACGAGCAGTACTTC.